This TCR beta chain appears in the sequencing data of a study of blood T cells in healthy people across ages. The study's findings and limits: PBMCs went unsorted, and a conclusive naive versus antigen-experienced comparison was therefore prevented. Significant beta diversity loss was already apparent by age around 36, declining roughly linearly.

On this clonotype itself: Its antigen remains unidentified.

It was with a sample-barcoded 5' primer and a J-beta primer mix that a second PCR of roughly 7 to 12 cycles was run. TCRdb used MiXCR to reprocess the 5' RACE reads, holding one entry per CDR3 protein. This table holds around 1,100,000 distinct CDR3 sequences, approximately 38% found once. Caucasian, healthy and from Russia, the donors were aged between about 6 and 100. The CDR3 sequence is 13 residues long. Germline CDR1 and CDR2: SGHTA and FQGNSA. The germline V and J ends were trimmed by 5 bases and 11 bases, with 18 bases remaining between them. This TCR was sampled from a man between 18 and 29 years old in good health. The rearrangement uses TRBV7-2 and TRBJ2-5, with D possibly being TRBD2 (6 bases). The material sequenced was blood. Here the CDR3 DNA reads TGTGCCAGCAGCGTAGGACTAAACAATGAGCAGTACTTC. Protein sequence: CASSVGLNNEQYF.